The following is a TCR beta chain sequence with its context. This clone was seen only a few times. It has no known antigen specificity. Base quality data are lacking; no much larger clone is found one base away. The sample originates from a study of cytotoxic CD8 clonotypes in ibrutinib-treated CLL (dated by TCRdb to about 2021). Describing the broader study: The cohort had 11 relapsed/refractory and some 15 treatment-naive patients; 17 were IGHV unmutated. Responses were partial in some 24 patients and complete in 2; after median approximately 66 months follow-up, about 14 stayed in remission and about 12 progressed. Response samples were obtained after a median of 12 months of treatment, with a range of about 6 to 36 months. An average of 255,043 productive templates and approximately 91,000 productive rearrangements was obtained per sample. Longitudinal samples were available for 26 of the 86 trial participants. Cryopreserved peripheral blood mononuclear cells were obtained prior to treatment, at the time of response, and at either disease progression or sustained remission. Every sample from remission and from progressive disease was obtained while the patients were still on ibrutinib.

The research as a whole found: At ibrutinib response clonality went up, during sustained remission it held steady, and at progression it dropped back toward baseline. At baseline, clonality was higher than in age-matched healthy donors and showed a strong correlation with circulating CD8+ T-cell counts. Public clonotypes were rare and either contracted or stayed stable during treatment, and the rise in clonality at ibrutinib response reflected the expansion of private clonotypes. Sampling times were not matched between patients in sustained remission and patients whose disease was progressing, and lymph node repertoires were not examined.

Its CDR3 holds 15 amino acids, cysteine through phenylalanine. The kept DNA is CDR3 alone, 45 bases in frame from the first base. The junction shows trimming of 7 bases on V and 0 bases on J, plus 13 bases between the germline ends. From the germline V gene, CDR1 is SNHLY and CDR2 is FYNNEI. Each clonotype received, on average, 10x coverage in deep resolution sequencing performed on a MiSeq, where the target depth lay between 1 in 1 million and 1 in 200,000 T cells. TCR beta libraries were generated with the immunoSEQ hsTCRB Kit. As for the original processing: ImmunoSEQ Data Assistant and ImmunoSEQ Analyzer were used for data analysis, and V, D and J genes were assigned according to IMGT definitions. Clonality, which ranges from 0 to 1, was calculated by subtracting the normalized Shannon entropy of productive rearrangement frequencies from one. Only overrepresented clonotypes making up at least 0.05% of each patient's repertoire were included in the public clonotype analysis. Some 12 age-matched healthy donor repertoires from immuneACCESS served as clonality controls. TCRdb took over this immuneACCESS table, retaining in-frame rearrangements with V and J assigned. Such tables are incomplete; in checked studies, under half of the missing clones stem from an unresolved V gene, and the remainder is unexplained. For V, J and clone size, that table is used; D and trimming come from the DNA. The sample records about 270,000 clones, around 76% of which are singletons. The ten largest clones represent around 6% of the sample.

The time point label on this specimen signifies: progressive disease on ibrutinib. For TCR beta library preparation, approximately 2 micrograms of genomic DNA were isolated from cryopreserved PBMCs. Longitudinal blood samples from CLL patients receiving ibrutinib monotherapy were subjected to high-throughput TCR beta sequencing. The patients took part in an open-label, single-center phase 2 trial of ibrutinib monotherapy. The sequenced sample was PBMCs, obtained at disease progression, from a patient treated with ibrutinib. The sequence came from a human donor with chronic lymphocytic leukemia. The sequence joins TRBV2 to TRBJ1-5; no D gene can be assigned with confidence. The nucleotide sequence is given as TGTGCCAGCACCAAATGGGCATATAGCAATCAGCCCCAGCATTTT. Its translation reads: CASTKWAYSNQPQHF.